The rows below give T cell receptor beta chains drawn from one sample of a study of cytomegalovirus exposure and HLA in healthy donors. The table came from immunoSEQ multiplex PCR; TCRdb's copy has only in-frame clones and leaves some out. Seen here are 150,000 to 200,000 clones, approximately 78% observed once, and the top ten hold approximately 1%. Sequences were obtained from PBMCs. These receptors all stem from a girl aged 2 to 10 in good health and CMV-seropositive. The CDR3 runs from the conserved cysteine through the conserved F or W. Each record gives: J gene, V gene, clone size, D gene, CDR3 DNA, CDR3 protein. The D gene is left open where the match is weak. For some rows the clone size is stated as once, few or many, or as a class when expanded; others skip it.

TRBJ1-1 TRBV6-5 . TRBD1 TGTGCCAGCAGTTCCGACAGGGAGGATGGAGCTTTCTTT CASSSDREDGAFF
TRBJ1-3 TRBV30 . . TGTGCCTGGAAGCAAGAGGAACCCTTGAGGGGAAACACCATATATTTT CAWKQEEPLRGNTIYF
TRBJ2-4 TRBV5-1 . . TGCGCCAGCAGCTTGGCGTACCGGCCCCAGGGGGCCAAAAACATTCAGTACTTC CASSLAYRPQGAKNIQYF
TRBJ2-5 TRBV28 few . TGTGCCAGCTTGGTGACGAGCGGAACTTCCCAAGAGACCCAGTACTTC CASLVTSGTSQETQYF
TRBJ2-1 TRBV4-2 . TRBD2 TGTGCCAGCAGCCATCTCCCTTTGAGCGGGAGAGGGAATGAGCAGTTCTTC CASSHLPLSGRGNEQFF
TRBJ2-3 TRBV28 . . TGTGCCAGCAGTTTATTCGGGTCCCGCATAGATACGCAGTATTTT CASSLFGSRIDTQYF
TRBJ1-3 TRBV2 . . TGTGCCAGCAGTGGAGGGCCTGGAAACACCATATATTTT CASSGGPGNTIYF
TRBJ2-5 TRBV7-9 . TRBD2 TGTGCCAGCAGCCGCCGGACTAGCGGGAGAAGGAGAGAGACCCAGTACTTC CASSRRTSGRRRETQYF
TRBJ1-1 TRBV5-1 . . TGCGCCAGCAGCGAGGGTAGAAACACTGAAGCTTTCTTT CASSEGRNTEAFF
TRBJ1-2 TRBV28 once TRBD1 TGTGCCAGCAGGGGGGGACAGGGGGCAGGTGGCTACACCTTC CASRGGQGAGGYTF
TRBJ2-5 TRBV6-5 . . TGTGCCAGCACCCCAAACCCGCGGCCCCAAGAGACCCAGTACTTC CASTPNPRPQETQYF
TRBJ2-4 TRBV7-9 . TRBD1 TGTGCCAGCAGCTTCCCAGGACAGGGGGACATAGCCAAAAACATTCAGTACTTC CASSFPGQGDIAKNIQYF
TRBJ1-1 TRBV7-9 . TRBD1 TGTGCCACCGAAGACAGGGCGGACACTGAAGCTTTCTTT CATEDRADTEAFF
TRBJ2-2 TRBV4-1 . TRBD2 TGCGCCAGCAGCCAAGTAGGGGCTAGCGGGAGCGGCACCGGGGAGCTGTTTTTT CASSQVGASGSGTGELFF
TRBJ2-3 TRBV30 . TRBD2 TGTGCCTGGAGTATTGGGACTAGCGGATTATTAGATACGCAGTATTTT CAWSIGTSGLLDTQYF
TRBJ2-7 TRBV6-1 few . TGTGCCAGCAGTTCCGGACTGGACTACGAGCAGTACTTC CASSSGLDYEQYF
TRBJ1-4 TRBV2 . TRBD1 TGTGCCAGCCGCCGGGACAGGGGAGAAAAACTGTTTTTT CASRRDRGEKLFF
TRBJ2-1 TRBV27 few . TGTGCCAGCAGTAGGGGGATTTACAATGAGCAGTTCTTC CASSRGIYNEQFF
TRBJ1-2 TRBV29-1 once . TGCAGCGCCAAATTCGGGGTCTACTATGGCTACACCTTC CSAKFGVYYGYTF
TRBJ2-7 TRBV5-5 . TRBD1 TGTGCCAGCAGACGTGACAGGGGAGGTTACGAGCAGTACTTC CASRRDRGGYEQYF
TRBJ2-3 TRBV28 . TRBD1 TGTGCCAGCAGTTTCGGGGACAGACGCACAGATACGCAGTATTTT CASSFGDRRTDTQYF
TRBJ2-4 TRBV28 . TRBD1 TGTGCCAGCAGTTGGAACCGGGACAGGGGGTGGAGAAACATTCAGTACTTC CASSWNRDRGWRNIQYF
TRBJ2-5 TRBV5-4 few . TGTGCCAGCAGCTTCGGGGAGACCCAGTACTTC CASSFGETQYF
TRBJ2-3 TRBV5-1 . TRBD1 TGCGCCAGCAGCTTGGAGGGGGCTAGCACAGATACGCAGTATTTT CASSLEGASTDTQYF
TRBJ1-5 TRBV28 . . TGTGCCAGCAGTGACCCCTTTCGAGGGCAGCCCCAGCATTTT CASSDPFRGQPQHF
TRBJ1-4 TRBV30 . . TGTGCCTGGAGTACCGACTGGGAAAAACTGTTTTTT CAWSTDWEKLFF
TRBJ2-3 TRBV30 once . TGTGCCTGGAATGGCGGTCGGGGAGATACGCAGTATTTT CAWNGGRGDTQYF